These 10 T cell receptor beta chains share one sample of origin, sequenced in a study of blood T cell repertoires in COVID-19. Libraries were prepared by immunoSEQ multiplex PCR; TCRdb keeps only in-frame clonotypes and omits some of them. The sample includes more than 350,000 clones, 80% to 90% of them seen just once. What was sequenced was PBMCs or T cells enriched from blood (not recorded which). The receptors shown here come from a man aged 18 to 29 who had recovered from COVID-19.

This chain links TRBV28 with TRBJ2-1, with D perhaps TRBD1 (5 bases). The CDR3 totals 16 residues. Germline-derived CDR1 and CDR2 are MDHEN and SYDVKM. V lost 3 bases and J lost 1, with 13 bases in between. CDR3 sequence: CASSLSGLRSYNEQFF. The DNA for the CDR3 is TGTGCCAGCAGTTTGTCAGGGCTCCGGTCCTACAATGAGCAGTTCTTC.

The V gene is TRBV28, the J gene TRBJ2-7, with D perhaps matching TRBD1 (5 bases). Trimming pared 5 bases from V and 2 bases from J, leaving 13 bases between. Germline lookup yields CDR1 MDHEN and CDR2 SYDVKM. The CDR3 totals 14 residues. CDR3 nucleotides: TGTGCCAGCAGTCCGTCCTACAGGCCCTACGAGCAGTACTTC. Its translation: CASSPSYRPYEQYF. Using reference TRBV28 and TRBJ2-7 for the parts outside the CDR3, the full variable domain is DVKVTQSSRYLVKRTGEKVFLECVQDMDHENMFWYRQDPGLGLRLIYFSYDVKMKEKGDIPEGYSVSREKKERFSLILESASTNQTSMYLCASSPSYRPYEQYFGPGTRLTVT.

The rearrangement links TRBV9 to TRBJ2-7, with 9 bases fitting TRBD1. Germline V CDR1 and CDR2: SGDLS, YYNGEE. This CDR3 spans 15 amino acids. V shed 3 bases, J shed 0 bases, and the junction held 4 bases outside the gene matches. In DNA form, the CDR3 reads TGTGCCAGCAGCGCTAAGGGACAGGGCTCCTACGAGCAGTACTTC. Translated: CASSAKGQGSYEQYF.

The chain couples TRBV7-9 to TRBJ2-5; 16 nucleotides match TRBD2. Germline-derived CDR1 and CDR2 are SEHNR and FQNEAQ (reference sequence). The CDR3 is 18 amino acids. V shed 5 bases, J shed 1 base, and the junction held 7 bases outside the gene matches. The CDR3 DNA sequence: TGTGCCAGCAGCCCGGGACTAGCGGGAGGGCTCACCCAAGAGACCCAGTACTTC. It encodes CASSPGLAGGLTQETQYF.

This chain joins TRBV7-9 and TRBJ2-7, with a possible D match to TRBD2 (6 bases). CDR1 is SEHNR and CDR2 is FQNEAQ in the germline V gene (reference sequence). The germline V and J ends were trimmed by 5 bases and 2 bases, with 13 bases remaining between them. The CDR3 is 14 amino acids. The CDR3 DNA is TGTGCCAGCAGCCGCGGGACGGCAACCTACGAGCAGTACTTC. It yields the protein CASSRGTATYEQYF. Combining the CDR3 with reference TRBV7-9 and TRBJ2-7 gives the whole variable domain DTGVSQNPRHKITKRGQNVTFRCDPISEHNRLYWYRQTLGQGPEFLTYFQNEAQLEKSRLLSDRFSAERPKGSFSTLEIQRTEQGDSAMYLCASSRGTATYEQYFGPGTRLTVT.

V and J are TRBV7-6 and TRBJ2-7, with 9 bases lining up with TRBD1. The CDR3 contains 17 residues. CDR1 is SGHVS, CDR2 FNYEAQ, per germline. The ends lost 1 base at V and 0 bases at J; junction bases unmatched: 7. CDR3 loop: CASSLVSSDRGSYEQYF. Written as DNA, the CDR3 is TGTGCCAGCAGCTTAGTCTCTTCGGACAGGGGCTCCTACGAGCAGTACTTC.

This chain connects TRBV7-9 to TRBJ2-2; perhaps TRBD1 as D (5 bases). Germline V gives CDR1 SEHNR, CDR2 FQNEAQ (reference sequence). V gave up 2 bases and J gave up 5 bases, with 9 bases separating them. The CDR3 spans 14 residues. CDR3 sequence (DNA): TGTGCCAGCAGCTTACTGGACAAAACCGGGGAGCTGTTTTTT. Protein product: CASSLLDKTGELFF.

This sequence joins TRBV7-9 and TRBJ1-2, with D possibly being TRBD1 (5 bases). CDR1 is SEHNR, CDR2 FQNEAQ, per germline (reference sequence). CDR3 length equals 15 residues. Trimming removed 3 bases at V and 7 bases at J, with 18 bases between. The CDR3 loop reads CASSFQGFESRGYTF. For the CDR3, the DNA is TGTGCCAGCAGCTTCCAGGGTTTTGAGTCGCGTGGCTACACCTTC.

The chain couples TRBV25-1 to TRBJ2-3; 8 bases line up with TRBD1. This CDR3 comprises 14 residues. Trimming at V came to 8 bases and at J to 1 base, leaving 5 bases not matched to a gene. Germline loops: CDR1 MGHDK, CDR2 SYGVNS. The CDR3 DNA follows: TGTGCCAGCGTTCCGGGACAGGGCACAGATACGCAGTATTTT. This encodes CASVPGQGTDTQYF. The full variable domain, with the rest looked up from reference TRBV25-1 and TRBJ2-3, is EADIYQTPRYLVIGTGKKITLECSQTMGHDKMYWYQQDPGMELHLIHYSYGVNSTEKGDLSSESTVSRIRTEHFPLTLESARPSHTSQYLCASVPGQGTDTQYFGPGTRLTVL.

J is TRBJ1-4 and V is TRBV3-1 (or the pseudogene TRBV3-2), with 8 bases identical to TRBD1. The CDR3 runs 14 residues. The trim removed 5 bases at V and 9 bases at J, leaving 8 bases unmatched. From germline, CDR1 is LGHDT and CDR2 YNNKEL (reference sequence). CDR3 bases: TGTGCCAGCAGCGGGACAGGTTCAAATAAAAAACTGTTTTTT. This codes for CASSGTGSNKKLFF.